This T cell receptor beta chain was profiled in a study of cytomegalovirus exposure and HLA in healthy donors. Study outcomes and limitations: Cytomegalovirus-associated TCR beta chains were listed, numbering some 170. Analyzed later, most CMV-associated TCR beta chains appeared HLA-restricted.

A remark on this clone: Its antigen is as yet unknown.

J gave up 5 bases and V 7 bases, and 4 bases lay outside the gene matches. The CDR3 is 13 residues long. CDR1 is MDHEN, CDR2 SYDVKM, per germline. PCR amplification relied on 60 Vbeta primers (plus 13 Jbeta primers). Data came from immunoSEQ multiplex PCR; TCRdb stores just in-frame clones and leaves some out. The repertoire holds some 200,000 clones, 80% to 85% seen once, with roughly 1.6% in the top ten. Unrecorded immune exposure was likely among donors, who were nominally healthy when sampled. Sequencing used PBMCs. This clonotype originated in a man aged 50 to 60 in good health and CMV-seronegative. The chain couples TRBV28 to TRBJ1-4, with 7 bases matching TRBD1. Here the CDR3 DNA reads TGTGCCAGCACCTTGACAGGGAATGAAAAACTGTTTTTT. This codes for CASTLTGNEKLFF. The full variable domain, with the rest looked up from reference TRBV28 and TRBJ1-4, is DVKVTQSSRYLVKRTGEKVFLECVQDMDHENMFWYRQDPGLGLRLIYFSYDVKMKEKGDIPEGYSVSREKKERFSLILESASTNQTSMYLCASTLTGNEKLFFGSGTQLSVL.